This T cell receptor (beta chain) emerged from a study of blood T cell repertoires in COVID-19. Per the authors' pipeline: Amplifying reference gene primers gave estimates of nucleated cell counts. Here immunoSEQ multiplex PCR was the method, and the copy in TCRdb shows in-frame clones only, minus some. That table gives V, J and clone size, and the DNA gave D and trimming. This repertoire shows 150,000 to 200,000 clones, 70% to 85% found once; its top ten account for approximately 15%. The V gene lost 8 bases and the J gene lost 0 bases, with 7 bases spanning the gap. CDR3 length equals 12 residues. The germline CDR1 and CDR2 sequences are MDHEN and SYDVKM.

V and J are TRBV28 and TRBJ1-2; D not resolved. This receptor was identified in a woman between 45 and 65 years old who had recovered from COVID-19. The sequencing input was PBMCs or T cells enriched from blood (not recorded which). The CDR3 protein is CASRSANYGYTF. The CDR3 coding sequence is TGTGCCAGCCGGAGCGCTAACTATGGCTACACCTTC.